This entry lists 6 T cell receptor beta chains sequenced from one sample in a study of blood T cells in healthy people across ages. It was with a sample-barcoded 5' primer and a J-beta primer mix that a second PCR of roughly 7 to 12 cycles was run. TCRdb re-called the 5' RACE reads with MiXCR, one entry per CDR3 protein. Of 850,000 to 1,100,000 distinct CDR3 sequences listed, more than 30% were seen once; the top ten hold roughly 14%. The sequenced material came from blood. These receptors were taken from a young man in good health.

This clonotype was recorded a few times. The CDR3 sequence is CASSLGPRDNTEAFF. The DNA of the CDR3 is TGTGCCAGCTCACTGGGGCCCAGGGATAACACTGAAGCTTTCTTT. V usage is TRBV18 and J usage is TRBJ1-1, with D tentatively TRBD1 (5 bases). Germline V CDR1 and CDR2: KGHSH, LQKENI. This CDR3 is built from 15 residues. V was cut by 4 bases and J by 2 bases, with 14 bases left in between.

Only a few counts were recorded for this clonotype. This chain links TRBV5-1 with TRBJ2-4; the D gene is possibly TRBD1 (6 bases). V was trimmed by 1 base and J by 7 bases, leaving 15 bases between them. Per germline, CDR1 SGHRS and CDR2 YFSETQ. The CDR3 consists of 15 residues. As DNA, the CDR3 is TGCGCCAGCAGCTTGAGTACAGGGACCCATAACATTCAGTACTTC. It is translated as CASSLSTGTHNIQYF.

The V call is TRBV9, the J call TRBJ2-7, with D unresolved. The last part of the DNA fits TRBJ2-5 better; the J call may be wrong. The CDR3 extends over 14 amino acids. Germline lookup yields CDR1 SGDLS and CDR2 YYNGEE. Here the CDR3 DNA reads TGTGCCAGCAGCGTAGAGGGTAGCCGCGAGACCCAGTACTTC. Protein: CASSVEGSRETQYF.

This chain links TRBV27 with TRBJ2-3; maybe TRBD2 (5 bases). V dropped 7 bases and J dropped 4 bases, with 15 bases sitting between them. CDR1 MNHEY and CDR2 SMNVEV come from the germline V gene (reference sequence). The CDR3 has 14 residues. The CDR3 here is CASKIEGWADTQYF. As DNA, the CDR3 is TGTGCCAGCAAAATTGAGGGATGGGCAGATACGCAGTATTTT.

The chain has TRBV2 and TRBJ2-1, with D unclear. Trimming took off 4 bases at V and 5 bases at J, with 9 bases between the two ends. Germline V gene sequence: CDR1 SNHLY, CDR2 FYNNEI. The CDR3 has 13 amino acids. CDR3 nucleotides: TGTGCCAGCAGTGTGTGGCTCGACAATGAGCAGTTCTTC. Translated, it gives CASSVWLDNEQFF.

The CDR3 sequence: CASSPSGGFEETQYF. The CDR3 region has the DNA TGTGCCAGCAGCCCTTCTGGGGGATTTGAAGAGACCCAGTACTTC. The chain combines TRBV7-3 with TRBJ2-5; D tentatively reads TRBD1 or TRBD2 (5 bases each). CDR1 is SGHTA and CDR2 is FQGTGA in the germline V gene. Deletions cut 5 bases from V and 3 bases from J, with 16 bases between. The CDR3 loop spans 15 amino acids.